This note documents a single TCR beta chain sequence. Participant age was about 18 to 95 years, and participants resided in fewer than 30 US areas. Categorization into cohorts depended on clinical history that participants reported. The repertoire was sequenced with immunoSEQ multiplex PCR; TCRdb's copy has only in-frame clones and lacks some. The data hold 150,000 or so clones, with 75% to 90% observed a single time. This entry is derived from a study of blood T cell repertoires in COVID-19. For the study at large: The United States, Italy and Spain were the sources of the acute and convalescent COVID-19 samples. Nucleic acid was either cDNA or gDNA, and it came from T cells, B-cell-depleted T cells, or PBMCs.

The CDR3 totals 15 residues. Trimming removed 3 bases from V and 1 base from J, with 7 bases in between. Per the germline V gene, CDR1 is SGHTA and CDR2 is FQGNSA. The sample comprised PBMCs or T cells enriched from blood (not recorded which). The chain is built from TRBV7-2 and TRBJ2-6, with D tentatively TRBD1 (5 bases). The receptor's source is a man aged 50-60 years who had recovered from COVID-19. The CDR3 DNA is TGTGCCAGCAGCTTCAGGGTATCTGGGGCCAACGTCCTGACTTTC. Protein product: CASSFRVSGANVLTF.